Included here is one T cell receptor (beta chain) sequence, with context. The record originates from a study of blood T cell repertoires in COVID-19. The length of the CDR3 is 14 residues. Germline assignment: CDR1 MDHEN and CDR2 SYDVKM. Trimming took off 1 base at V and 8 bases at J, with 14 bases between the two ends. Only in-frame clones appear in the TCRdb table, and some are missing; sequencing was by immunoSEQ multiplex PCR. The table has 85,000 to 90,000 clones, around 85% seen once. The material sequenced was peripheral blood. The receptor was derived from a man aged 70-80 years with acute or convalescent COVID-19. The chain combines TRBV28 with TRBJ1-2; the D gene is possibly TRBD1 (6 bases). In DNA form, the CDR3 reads TGTGCCAGCAGTTTATTGCCAAAGACAGGAGGCTACACCTTC. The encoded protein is CASSLLPKTGGYTF.